Each of the 30 T cell receptor beta chains below was sequenced from the same sample in a study of T cells in severe cutaneous drug reactions. Sequenced patients had Stevens-Johnson syndrome or toxic epidermal necrolysis caused by carbamazepine. TCR subtype-specific primers in iRepertoire multiplex PCR prepared libraries for bulk and single-cell sequencing. TCRdb derives one entry per CDR3 protein from the multiplex PCR reads, leaving out DNA. This sample's clone table lists 1,200 to 1,500 distinct CDR3 sequences. The sample was cells from a skin blister. The receptor source for this set is a human donor with a severe cutaneous adverse drug reaction.

This clonotype is classed as medium-sized by frequency. The J gene is TRBJ2-5, the V gene TRBV28; TCRdb proposes TRBD1, but this gene call is untestable without DNA. The CDR3 totals 17 residues. Germline CDR1 is MDHEN and CDR2 is SYDVKM. The CDR3 protein is CASSLSPAWRDKETQYF.

This chain's CDR3 is CSVIDPNRWTLHF. The chain couples TRBV29-1 to TRBJ1-6; without DNA, the TCRdb call of TRBD1 cannot be checked. The CDR3 sequence is 13 residues long. Germline CDR1 reads SQVTM; CDR2 reads ANQGSEA.

V and J are TRBV20-1 and TRBJ2-1; TCRdb names TRBD2, which stays unverified in the absence of DNA. There are 15 residues in the CDR3. Germline V gene data show CDR1 as DFQATT and CDR2 as SNEGSKA (reference sequence). The CDR3 protein is CSASSLAGVWNEQFF.

CDR3: CASSDRPGLGEQYF. J is TRBJ2-7 and V is TRBV6-1; the TRBD1 assignment by TCRdb is unverifiable without DNA. Germline assignment: CDR1 MNHNS and CDR2 SASEGT. This CDR3 has 14 amino acids.

According to its frequency, this clonotype is medium-sized. V usage is TRBV7-9 and J usage is TRBJ2-3. The germline V gene encodes CDR1 SEHNR and CDR2 FQNEAQ (reference sequence). The CDR3 length is 14 residues. CDR3 loop: CASSRDILEDTQYF.

Frequency places this clonotype as medium-sized. The chain combines TRBV11-2 with TRBJ2-1. Per germline, CDR1 SGHAT and CDR2 FQNNGV. This CDR3 has 16 amino acids. The CDR3 sequence is CASSLVAGSSYNEQFF.

Judged by frequency, this clonotype is medium-sized. The chain uses TRBV6-2 or TRBV6-3 and TRBJ2-1; no DNA is available, so the TRBD2 call from TCRdb remains unchecked. Germline V gene data show CDR1 as MNHEY and CDR2 as SVGEGT. The CDR3 sequence is 14 residues long. The chain's CDR3 is CASSYPGLARDRFF.

This clonotype registers medium-sized (0.01 to 0.1%) by frequency. The V and J genes are TRBV12-3 or TRBV12-4 and TRBJ1-3. This CDR3 region has 13 residues. CDR3 loop: CASSPSLGNTIYF.

Judged by frequency, this clonotype is medium-sized. The rearrangement joins TRBV28 to TRBJ2-5; there is no DNA to check the TCRdb D call of TRBD2. CDR1 MDHEN and CDR2 SYDVKM come from the germline V gene. This CDR3 is built from 16 residues. CDR3: CASSFRGLAGQETQYF.

The chain couples TRBV20-1 to TRBJ1-2. The CDR3 loop spans 14 amino acids. Germline V gives CDR1 DFQATT, CDR2 SNEGSKA (reference sequence). The CDR3 loop reads CSALTNSRRVGYTF.

This clonotype counts as medium-sized by frequency. The V call is TRBV4-3, the J call TRBJ2-1; TCRdb's D call of TRBD2 is untestable without DNA. Per germline, CDR1 LGHNA and CDR2 YSLEER. This CDR3 comprises 16 residues. The chain's CDR3 is CASSQTTSGSVSEQFF.

The gene calls are TRBV20-1 and TRBJ1-1; TCRdb names TRBD1, which stays unverified in the absence of DNA. This CDR3 has 13 residues. Germline lookup yields CDR1 DFQATT and CDR2 SNEGSKA (reference sequence). CDR3 amino acids: CSARDRVTAEAFF.

The rearrangement uses TRBV12-3 or TRBV12-4 and TRBJ1-2. The CDR3 loop spans 14 amino acids. The CDR3 reads CASSRTGLNYGYTF.

This clonotype is identified as medium-sized from frequency. The V and J genes are TRBV7-2 and TRBJ2-1; TCRdb reports TRBD1, a call that lacks DNA to check it against. Germline V CDR1 and CDR2: SGHTA, FQGNSA. The CDR3 has 15 residues. The CDR3 region is CASSPRGPAGNEQFF.

This chain connects TRBV11-2 to TRBJ2-7; TCRdb gives TRBD1 as the D gene, but with no DNA this cannot be confirmed. The CDR3 is 14 amino acids. From germline, CDR1 is SGHAT and CDR2 FQNNGV. This CDR3 reads CASSSDRGADEQYF. Variable domain in full (rest from reference TRBV11-2 and TRBJ2-7): EAGVAQSPRYKIIEKRQSVAFWCNPISGHATLYWYQQILGQGPKLLIQFQNNGVVDDSQLPKDRFSAERLKGVDSTLKIQPAKLEDSAVYLCASSSDRGADEQYFGPGTRLTVT.

By frequency, this clonotype is medium-sized. The rearrangement joins TRBV7-3 to TRBJ2-6; lacking DNA, the TRBD1 call made by TCRdb goes unchecked. The germline V gene has CDR1 SGHTA and CDR2 FQGTGA. CDR3 size: 16 residues. The CDR3 spells CASSPQGPSGANVLTF. The full variable domain, its missing parts supplied by reference TRBV7-3 and TRBJ2-6, is GAGVSQTPSNKVTEKGKYVELRCDPISGHTALYWYRQSLGQGPEFLIYFQGTGAADDSGLPNDRFFAVRPEGSVSTLKIQRTERGDSAVYLCASSPQGPSGANVLTFGAGSRLTVL.

This clonotype is classed as medium-sized by frequency. The chain employs TRBV28 and TRBJ2-5; TCRdb's assignment of TRBD1 cannot be checked, as there is no DNA. The CDR3 is made up of 16 amino acids. In germline, CDR1 is MDHEN, CDR2 SYDVKM. The CDR3 protein is CASSRGGAGTQETQYF. The full variable domain, rest sourced from reference TRBV28 and TRBJ2-5, is DVKVTQSSRYLVKRTGEKVFLECVQDMDHENMFWYRQDPGLGLRLIYFSYDVKMKEKGDIPEGYSVSREKKERFSLILESASTNQTSMYLCASSRGGAGTQETQYFGPGTRLLVL.

Its frequency marks this clonotype as medium-sized (0.01 to 0.1%). This chain joins TRBV4-1 and TRBJ2-1; lacking DNA, the TRBD1 call made by TCRdb goes unchecked. Germline V CDR1 and CDR2: MGHRA, YSYEKL. The CDR3 consists of 15 residues. The CDR3: CASSHPTGRYNEQFF.

Measured by frequency, this clonotype is medium-sized. The chain employs TRBV7-6 and TRBJ2-2; TCRdb returns TRBD1, unconfirmable since there is no DNA. The V gene's germline CDR1 is SGHVS and CDR2 FNYEAQ. This CDR3 is built from 14 residues. The CDR3: CASSPPFNTGELFF.

Considering frequency, this clonotype is medium-sized (0.01 to 0.1%). The rearrangement joins TRBV7-9 to TRBJ2-7; TCRdb indicates TRBD1, and absent DNA this call remains unverified. The CDR3 extends over 13 amino acids. CDR1 and CDR2 from the germline V gene are SEHNR and FQNEAQ (reference sequence). CDR3 sequence reads: CASSPPGGREQYF. Combining the CDR3 with reference TRBV7-9 and TRBJ2-7 gives the whole variable domain DTGVSQNPRHKITKRGQNVTFRCDPISEHNRLYWYRQTLGQGPEFLTYFQNEAQLEKSRLLSDRFSAERPKGSFSTLEIQRTEQGDSAMYLCASSPPGGREQYFGPGTRLTVT.

The chain is built from TRBV20-1 and TRBJ2-3. This CDR3 is built from 14 residues. The germline gives CDR1 DFQATT, CDR2 SNEGSKA (reference sequence). The CDR3 is CSASRQPATDTQYF.

This clonotype is labeled medium-sized based on frequency. The V gene is TRBV3-1, the J gene TRBJ2-7; the TCRdb D gene call, TRBD2, has no DNA to confirm it. The CDR3 covers 15 residues. Germline V CDR1 and CDR2: LGHDT, YNNKEL (reference sequence). This CDR3 reads CASSPWGRPTYEQYF.

This chain connects TRBV20-1 to TRBJ1-1; TCRdb lists TRBD1, though no DNA is available to test this call. Germline-derived CDR1 and CDR2 are DFQATT and SNEGSKA (reference sequence). CDR3 length equals 14 residues. The CDR3 sequence is CSARGGTGDTEAFF.

Judged by frequency, this clonotype is medium-sized (0.01 to 0.1%). J is TRBJ1-2 and V is TRBV18. Germline V CDR1 and CDR2: KGHSH, LQKENI. The CDR3 runs 13 residues. CDR3 region: CASSPPRSYGYTF.

This clonotype is called large based on its frequency. The chain links TRBV7-2 to TRBJ2-1; TCRdb gives TRBD1 as the D gene, but with no DNA this cannot be confirmed. This CDR3 region has 13 residues. CDR1 is SGHTA, CDR2 FQGNSA, per germline. Here the CDR3 reads CASSLRGADEQFF.

The CDR3 region is CASSPDLAGGRDTQYF. The J gene is TRBJ2-3, the V gene TRBV7-2; the D call from TCRdb, TRBD2, cannot be confirmed without DNA. There are 16 residues in the CDR3. The germline gives CDR1 SGHTA, CDR2 FQGNSA.

This clonotype is labeled medium-sized based on frequency. The V gene is TRBV7-3, the J gene TRBJ2-1; TCRdb selects TRBD1, and the lack of DNA leaves this call unchecked. Germline V gene lookup returns CDR1 SGHTA and CDR2 FQGTGA. The CDR3 is made up of 14 amino acids. CDR3 sequence reads: CASSWTTGSPEQFF.

This clonotype is medium-sized by frequency. The rearrangement uses TRBV11-1 and TRBJ2-1; lacking DNA, the TRBD2 call made by TCRdb goes unchecked. Germline loops: CDR1 SGHAT, CDR2 FQDESV (reference sequence). There are 12 residues in the CDR3. The CDR3 is CADSGEDNEQFF.

In terms of frequency, this clonotype is medium-sized. The CDR3 sequence is CATESGGAYNEQFF. This rearrangement joins TRBV10-3 to TRBJ2-1. CDR1 and CDR2 from the germline V gene are ENHRY and SYGVKD. CDR3 length: 14 amino acids.

Frequency places this clonotype as medium-sized (0.01 to 0.1%). The V call is TRBV5-1, the J call TRBJ2-5; as DNA is missing, the TRBD1 call by TCRdb cannot be tested. This CDR3 comprises 16 residues. Germline CDR1 and CDR2: SGHRS and YFSETQ. Here the CDR3 reads CASSSRRTGMRETQYF.